Below, 8 T cell receptor beta chains from the same sample are listed, as sequenced in a study of T cells in Graves' hyperthyroidism and ophthalmopathy. What was amplified from RNA transcripts were TCR beta CDR3 regions. The HTBI primer set served for first-round RT-PCR of the TCR CDR3. Each CDR3 protein is one row after TCRdb ran MiXCR on the multiplex PCR reads. The sample has more than 550,000 distinct CDR3 sequences, approximately 15% seen once; the top ten hold around 15%. The specimen sequenced was blood. These TCRs come from a man aged 45-60 years with Graves' hyperthyroidism.

This clonotype was seen ten or more times. This chain uses TRBV7-8 with TRBJ2-3, with D hard to call. This CDR3 contains 12 residues. The germline V gene has CDR1 SGHVS and CDR2 FQNEAQ. V lost 7 bases to trimming and J lost 1 base, with 6 bases between them. CDR3 amino acids: CASTGGTDTQYF. The CDR3 DNA sequence: TGTGCCAGCACCGGAGGCACAGATACGCAGTATTTT.

This clonotype occurred many times. The rearrangement links TRBV27 to TRBJ1-4; D possibly corresponds to TRBD1 (5 bases). V shed 5 bases and J shed 4 bases, with 11 bases lying between them. CDR3 length: 14 amino acids. CDR1 is MNHEY, CDR2 SMNVEV, per germline (reference sequence). The CDR3 protein is CASSVQGYNEKLFF. The DNA for the CDR3 is TGTGCCAGCAGTGTTCAGGGATATAATGAAAAACTGTTTTTT.

On this clonotype itself: A much larger clone differs by one base, so this may be a read error. V is TRBV18 and J is TRBJ1-6; D might be TRBD1 (5 bases). Germline CDR1 KGHSH, CDR2 LQKENI. With 5 bases removed from V and 11 bases from J, the gap between germline ends came to 13 bases. The length of the CDR3 is 13 residues. The chain's CDR3 is CASSSSGNTPLHF. CDR3 sequence (DNA): TGTGCCAGCTCATCGTCAGGGAATACACCCCTCCACTTT.

This clonotype was detected ten times or more. This CDR3 is CASSSRDRVNEQYF. Here the CDR3 DNA reads TGTGCCAGCAGTTCCCGGGACAGGGTGAACGAGCAGTACTTC. The chain joins TRBV27 to TRBJ2-7, with TRBD1 matching over 9 bases. CDR3 length equals 14 residues. V lost 4 bases to trimming and J lost 5 bases; unmatched junction nucleotides: 6. In germline, CDR1 is MNHEY, CDR2 SMNVEV (reference sequence).

The sample holds many counts of this clonotype. The V and J genes are TRBV18 and TRBJ2-5, with D tentatively TRBD1 (5 bases). This CDR3 has 13 residues. The V end lost 5 bases, the J end lost 5 bases, and 12 bases lay between the germline ends. In germline, CDR1 is KGHSH, CDR2 LQKENI. Here the CDR3 DNA reads TGTGCCAGCTCATCCAGGGTAATCGAGACCCAGTACTTC. Its protein product is CASSSRVIETQYF.

The chain combines TRBV6-2 or TRBV6-3 with TRBJ2-7; 8 nucleotides match TRBD1. There are 13 residues in the CDR3. Germline V lookup: CDR1 MNHEY, CDR2 SVGEGT. J was trimmed by 6 bases and V by 0 bases; bases with no gene match: 1. The CDR3 sequence: CASSYSQGGEQYF. Written as DNA, the CDR3 is TGTGCCAGCAGTTACTCACAGGGGGGCGAGCAGTACTTC.

In its sample, this clonotype was seen a few times. The genes are TRBV6-2 or TRBV6-3 and TRBJ1-5; TRBD1 is a possible D gene (5 bases). This CDR3 has 15 residues. Looked up from germline, CDR1 is MNHEY and CDR2 is SVGEGT. V lost 2 bases to trimming and J lost 7 bases, with 15 bases between them. DNA for the CDR3: TGTGCCAGCAGTTACGGGCCCGGGGCACGACAGCCCCAGCATTTT. As protein: CASSYGPGARQPQHF.

On this clonotype: Germline and junction disagree at one end, which may indicate a read error. The V gene is TRBV11-2, the J gene TRBJ1-1; D gene unclear. CDR3 size: 15 residues. Germline V CDR1 and CDR2: SGHAT, FQNNGV. The DNA of the CDR3 is TGTGCCAGCAGCCCCCACCGTTCTGCGAACACTGAAGCTTACTTT. Its protein product is CASSPHRSANTEAYF.